The rows below give T cell receptor beta chains drawn from one sample of a study of early T cells in non-severe SARS-CoV-2 infection. TCRdb fed the 5' RACE reads into MiXCR, producing one record per CDR3 protein. The table includes around 71,000 distinct CDR3 sequences, about 9% detected once. Sequenced material: whole blood, taken at baseline. These receptors all stem from an adult who was a healthcare worker with PCR-confirmed SARS-CoV-2 infection or an uninfected control (not recorded which). Both conserved end residues are part of each CDR3. Fields, in order: D gene, V gene, J gene, clone size, CDR3 protein, CDR3 DNA. The D gene is left open where the match is weak. Size tells how often a clone was seen (once, few, many) or the class of an expanded clone, and some rows leave it out.

.	TRBV5-4	TRBJ1-4	many	CASSDKGLDEKLFF	TGTGCCAGCAGCGACAAGGGGTTGGATGAAAAACTGTTTTTT
TRBD1	TRBV7-6	TRBJ2-1	many	CASSGTGGINEQFF	TGTGCCAGCAGTGGGACAGGGGGAATCAATGAGCAGTTCTTC
.	TRBV6-6	TRBJ1-2	few	CASSHPDTVAGYTF	TGTGCCAGCAGCCACCCAGACACGGTGGCCGGCTACACCTTC
.	TRBV7-2	TRBJ1-2	.	CASSLDSVFYGYTF	TGTGCCAGCAGCTTAGATAGTGTGTTCTATGGCTACACCTTC
TRBD1	TRBV11-2	TRBJ2-5	few	CASSLSTGGMPETQYF	TGTGCCAGCAGCCTTTCGACAGGGGGCATGCCGGAGACCCAGTACTTC
.	TRBV7-2	TRBJ2-1	many	CASSLAGVSYNEQFF	TGTGCCAGCAGCTTAGCGGGGGTTTCCTACAATGAGCAGTTCTTC
.	TRBV30	TRBJ2-7	few	CAWSLSPYEQYF	TGTGCCTGGAGCCTTAGTCCCTACGAGCAGTACTTC
TRBD1	TRBV2	TRBJ2-1	many	CASRDRDRVSFHEQFF	TGTGCCAGCAGAGACCGGGACAGGGTTTCGTTTCATGAGCAGTTCTTC
.	TRBV7-6	TRBJ2-3	many	CASSSRDPAKNTQYF	TGTGCCAGCAGCTCAAGGGACCCCGCGAAAAATACGCAGTATTTT
.	TRBV28	TRBJ2-2	.	CASNTIQGTGELFF	TGTGCCAGCAACACCATCCAGGGAACCGGGGAGCTGTTTTTT
.	TRBV12-3/TRBV12-4	TRBJ1-1	many	CASSPLGAVTEAFF	TGTGCCAGCAGCCCCCTCGGGGCAGTGACTGAAGCTTTCTTT
TRBD2	TRBV12-3/TRBV12-4	TRBJ2-1	.	CASRGREASSYNEQFF	TGTGCCAGCAGGGGGCGGGAGGCGAGCTCCTACAATGAGCAGTTCTTC
.	TRBV29-1	TRBJ2-5	many	CSVEGETQYF	TGCAGCGTTGAAGGAGAGACCCAGTACTTC
.	TRBV25-1	TRBJ2-6	few	CASSELESGFSGANVLTF	TGTGCCAGCAGTGAATTGGAAAGCGGCTTCTCTGGGGCCAACGTCCTGACTTTC
TRBD1	TRBV25-1	TRBJ1-2	.	CASSEYWEGGLRGYTF	TGTGCCAGCAGTGAATATTGGGAAGGGGGCCTTCGTGGCTACACCTTC
TRBD2	TRBV7-9	TRBJ2-3	few	CASSFGLAVDTQYF	TGTGCCAGCAGCTTCGGACTAGCGGTAGATACGCAGTATTTT